Listed below are T cell receptor beta chains from one sample, sequenced in a study of blood T cell repertoires in COVID-19. This table comes from immunoSEQ multiplex PCR, and its TCRdb copy is limited to in-frame clones, with some not included. The table records 50,000 to 65,000 clones, about 86% of them present only once. The sample consisted of peripheral blood. The origin of the receptors is a human donor in a cohort sampled during active COVID-19. Each CDR3 is given with its conserved first and last residue. The D gene is left open where the match is weak. The listing skips clone size in some rows; elsewhere it reads once, few, many or a size class.

j_gene | v_gene | abundance | d_gene | CDR3nt | CDR3aa
TRBJ2-2 | TRBV19 | - | TRBD1 | TGTGCCAGTAGTATCGACAGGGGGGCGTCAAGGCTGTTTTTT | CASSIDRGASRLFF
TRBJ1-5 | TRBV6-1 | - | - | TGTGCCAGCAGTGAACGGCAGGGCGCCTATAGCAATCAGCCCCAGCATTTT | CASSERQGAYSNQPQHF
TRBJ1-1 | TRBV6-5 | - | TRBD1 | TGTGCCAGCAGTCCGCGGACAGGGAACACTGAAGCTTTCTTT | CASSPRTGNTEAFF
TRBJ1-5 | TRBV2 | once | TRBD1 | TGTGCCAGCACCATACCGGGACAGGGAAAGGTTCAGCCCCAGCATTTT | CASTIPGQGKVQPQHF
TRBJ1-6 | TRBV5-1 | - | - | TGCGCCAGCAGCGAGTCGCCCCCGTCGCGGTCACCCCTCCACTTT | CASSESPPSRSPLHF
TRBJ2-5 | TRBV7-9 | - | TRBD2 | TGTGCCAGCAGCTCTAGCGGGACCCAAGAGACCCAGTACTTC | CASSSSGTQETQYF
TRBJ1-2 | TRBV6-1 | - | TRBD1 | TGTGCCAGCAGTGAAGCCCCTAACAGGGGAGAAGGCTACACCTTC | CASSEAPNRGEGYTF
TRBJ1-6 | TRBV6-6 | - | - | TGTGCCAGCAGTTACTCTACCAGGATGAATTCACCCCTCCACTTT | CASSYSTRMNSPLHF
TRBJ2-5 | TRBV11-2 | once | TRBD2 | TGTGCCAGCAGCTCGATAGCGGGGAAGGAGACCCAGTACTTC | CASSSIAGKETQYF
TRBJ2-1 | TRBV5-1 | - | TRBD1 | TGCGCCAGCAGCTTGACCGGGACAGGGGTTGATGAGCAGTTCTTC | CASSLTGTGVDEQFF
TRBJ1-1 | TRBV2 | - | - | TGTGCCAGCACCGTCAGGGCACTGGACACTGAAGCTTTCTTT | CASTVRALDTEAFF
TRBJ2-7 | TRBV5-5 | - | TRBD2 | TGTGCCAGCAGCCCCGCACCCACTAGCGGGAGGGCCTACGAGCAGTACTTC | CASSPAPTSGRAYEQYF
TRBJ1-2 | TRBV5-4 | - | TRBD1 | TGTGCCAGCAGCTTGAGGGTCGGACAGGTCTATGGCTACACCTTC | CASSLRVGQVYGYTF
TRBJ1-1 | TRBV18 | - | TRBD1 | TGTGCCAGCTCATCAGCAGGGGGCAGGGACACTGAAGCTTTCTTT | CASSSAGGRDTEAFF
TRBJ2-4 | TRBV7-2 | - | TRBD2 | TGTGCCAGCAGCTTACGGGGGGGCGAGGTCAAAAACATTCAGTACTTC | CASSLRGGEVKNIQYF
TRBJ2-4 | TRBV15 | - | TRBD1 | TGTGCCACCAGCAGAGGTCCCGGGACAGGTCGCGTGGCGGTTCAGTACTTC | CATSRGPGTGRVAVQYF
TRBJ1-1 | TRBV5-1 | - | TRBD1 | TGCGCCAGCAGCCCTCAGGGGGCCGGCACTGAAGCTTTCTTT | CASSPQGAGTEAFF
TRBJ2-7 | TRBV27 | - | TRBD2 | TGTGCCAGCAGTTTAGGGTTCAGCGGGGGGGCAATAGCCTACGAGCAGTACTTC | CASSLGFSGGAIAYEQYF
TRBJ2-1 | TRBV19 | - | TRBD1 | TGTGCCAGCAAGTATTCGGACAGGGACAATGAGCAGTTCTTC | CASKYSDRDNEQFF
TRBJ2-5 | TRBV3-1/TRBV3-2 | - | TRBD1 | TGTGCCAGCAGCACCGGGACAGATGTCCTCACGGAGACCCAGTACTTC | CASSTGTDVLTETQYF
TRBJ2-7 | TRBV7-9 | - | TRBD2 | TGTGCCAGCAGCTCCAATAGCGGGGGGGCCTACGAGCAGTACTTC | CASSSNSGGAYEQYF
TRBJ2-7 | TRBV19 | few | TRBD1 | TGTGCCAGTAGTTCCCCCCTCAGGACAGGGAACGAGCAGTACTTC | CASSSPLRTGNEQYF
TRBJ1-5 | TRBV6-5 | - | TRBD1 | TGTGCCAGCCACAGAACAGGGGGCAATCAGCCCCAGCATTTT | CASHRTGGNQPQHF
TRBJ2-6 | TRBV2 | - | - | TGTGCCAGCAGCGCCCAGGGGAGCTCTGGGGCCAACGTCCTGACTTTC | CASSAQGSSGANVLTF
TRBJ2-1 | TRBV19 | - | TRBD2 | TGTGCCAGTAACCCTAGCGGGGGGGCATACAATGAGCAGTTCTTC | CASNPSGGAYNEQFF
TRBJ2-1 | TRBV10-3 | - | - | TGTGCCATCAGCTCTAGCCTCTCCTACAATGAGCAGTTCTTC | CAISSSLSYNEQFF
TRBJ1-4 | TRBV5-1 | - | - | TGCGCCAGCAGCCTTACAGGGCTTGGGGCTAATGAAAAACTGTTTTTT | CASSLTGLGANEKLFF
TRBJ1-2 | TRBV6-6 | - | TRBD1 | TGTGCCAGCAGCATATTGGGGACAGGGGGCTATGGCTACACCTTC | CASSILGTGGYGYTF
TRBJ1-3 | TRBV5-1 | - | - | TGCGCCAGCAGCTTGAACAGCATCTCTGGAAACACCATATATTTT | CASSLNSISGNTIYF
TRBJ2-5 | TRBV29-1 | - | - | TGCAGCGTTGCGGGGGGCCCGGGGGAGACCCAGTACTTC | CSVAGGPGETQYF
TRBJ2-5 | TRBV5-1 | - | - | TGCGCCAGCAGCTTCGGAGGGTTGGTGGGAAGGCAAGAGACCCAGTACTTC | CASSFGGLVGRQETQYF
TRBJ2-7 | TRBV7-2 | - | TRBD2 | TGTGCCAGCAGCTGGAGGGTCTCGGGAGGGGAGCAGTACTTC | CASSWRVSGGEQYF
TRBJ1-5 | TRBV7-2 | - | - | TGTGCCAGCAGCCGGACTGTTAGCAATCAGCCCCAGCATTTT | CASSRTVSNQPQHF
TRBJ1-3 | TRBV19 | once | TRBD1 | TGTGCCAGTAGGGACAGGGGGCACCGGAGCTCTGGAAACACCATATATTTT | CASRDRGHRSSGNTIYF
TRBJ1-1 | TRBV18 | - | - | TGTGCCAGCTCACCACCGGGAGGAAGGGTGAACACTGAAGCTTTCTTT | CASSPPGGRVNTEAFF
TRBJ2-7 | TRBV4-1 | many | TRBD2 | TGCGCCAGCAGCCAAAGTCCTAGCGGGTGGGGCACCTACGAGCAGTACTTC | CASSQSPSGWGTYEQYF
TRBJ1-6 | TRBV19 | - | TRBD1 | TGTGCCAGGAGACAGGGACTCTCACCCCTCCACTTT | CARRQGLSPLHF
TRBJ2-7 | TRBV2 | - | TRBD2 | TGTGCCAGCAGTGGGGGACTAGACTCCTACGAGCAGTACTTC | CASSGGLDSYEQYF
TRBJ1-2 | TRBV30 | - | - | TGTGCCTGGAGCTGGGACACTCCTAACTATGGCTACACCTTC | CAWSWDTPNYGYTF
TRBJ1-1 | TRBV7-2 | - | - | TGTGCCAGCAGCAGGAGAAAGACTGAAGCTTTCTTT | CASSRRKTEAFF
TRBJ1-1 | TRBV6-2/TRBV6-3 | - | - | TGTGCCAGCAGTCCCGGGGGGGGTGCCTCAGCTGAAGCTTTCTTT | CASSPGGGASAEAFF
TRBJ2-3 | TRBV28 | - | - | TGTGCCAGCAGGTTTCTCGGGGGACGCACAGATACGCAGTATTTT | CASRFLGGRTDTQYF
TRBJ1-2 | TRBV20-1 | - | - | TGCAGTGCTAGTATAGGGGACTATGGCTACACCTTC | CSASIGDYGYTF
TRBJ2-7 | TRBV6-1 | once | - | TGTGCCAGCAGTGATCCTTCTAGGGCAGGGGTCTACGAGCAGTACTTC | CASSDPSRAGVYEQYF
TRBJ1-6 | TRBV2 | - | - | TGTGCCAGCACAACAGTCGGCTCCTATAATTCACCCCTCCACTTT | CASTTVGSYNSPLHF
TRBJ1-1 | TRBV30 | - | - | TGTGCCTGGAGTGTAGTCAGGGGATTCACTGAAGCTTTCTTT | CAWSVVRGFTEAFF
TRBJ1-2 | TRBV27 | - | TRBD1 | TGTGCCAGCCGACAGGGGGCGTACTATGGCTACACCTTC | CASRQGAYYGYTF
TRBJ2-2 | TRBV25-1 | - | - | TGTGCCAGCAGTCGTAGGAACACCGGGGAGCTGTTTTTT | CASSRRNTGELFF